This entry lists 29 T cell receptor beta chains sequenced from one sample in a study of CXCR3-negative and CXCR3-positive naive CD8 T cells. Study results and limitations: The study found more hydrophobic TRB CDR3s in CXCR3-positive naive cells than in CXCR3-negative naive cells.

These receptors' targets are unknown. UMI labels and 5' RACE were used to prepare the TRB cDNA libraries. TCRdb reprocessed the 5' RACE reads, keeping one entry per CDR3 protein, no DNA. The ten top clones account for around 0.3%, within a sample of under 150,000 distinct CDR3 sequences. The sequenced sample was naive CXCR3+ CD8+ T cells from blood. This sample's subset: CD45RO-CCR7+CD27+CD95- naive CD8+ T cells expressing CXCR3 (TNR3+). These receptor sequences come from a human donor in good health. Some clones in this sample may be carry-over from other donors' samples.

The chain employs TRBV4-3 and TRBJ1-2. Germline CDR1 LGHNA, CDR2 YSLEER. The CDR3 spans 14 residues. The CDR3 is CASSQDLDRYGYTF.

This rearrangement joins TRBV7-6 to TRBJ1-5; the TCRdb D gene call, TRBD1, has no DNA to confirm it. Germline V gene sequence: CDR1 SGHVS, CDR2 FNYEAQ. The CDR3 is 15 residues long. This CDR3 is CASSLTGAGQQPQHF.

J is TRBJ1-1 and V is TRBV5-1; TCRdb picks TRBD1, but there is no DNA to check that call. The germline V gene encodes CDR1 SGHRS and CDR2 YFSETQ. The CDR3 sequence is 15 residues long. This CDR3 reads CASSLAPGTNTEAFF. The whole variable domain, filled in from reference TRBV5-1 and TRBJ1-1, reads KAGVTQTPRYLIKTRGQQVTLSCSPISGHRSVSWYQQTPGQGLQFLFEYFSETQRNKGNFPGRFSGRQFSNSRSEMNVSTLELGDSALYLCASSLAPGTNTEAFFGQGTRLTVV.

The gene calls are TRBV29-1 and TRBJ2-2; TCRdb returns TRBD1, unconfirmable since there is no DNA. CDR1 and CDR2 (germline): SQVTM, ANQGSEA. CDR3 length equals 13 residues. This CDR3 is CSVGQDNTGELFF.

CDR3 protein: CASSYRMQETQYF. V is TRBV7-9 and J is TRBJ2-5. The CDR3 spans 13 residues. Germline V lookup: CDR1 SEHNR, CDR2 FQNEAQ (reference sequence). The full variable domain, its missing parts supplied by reference TRBV7-9 and TRBJ2-5, is DTGVSQNPRHKITKRGQNVTFRCDPISEHNRLYWYRQTLGQGPEFLTYFQNEAQLEKSRLLSDRFSAERPKGSFSTLEIQRTEQGDSAMYLCASSYRMQETQYFGPGTRLLVL.

The genes are TRBV14 and TRBJ2-7; TCRdb indicates TRBD1, and absent DNA this call remains unverified. The CDR3 has 13 amino acids. Germline-derived CDR1 and CDR2 are SGHDN and FVKESK. This CDR3 reads CASSHSDSYEQYF.

The V gene is TRBV12-3 or TRBV12-4, the J gene TRBJ2-1; TCRdb calls TRBD1, which cannot be checked without DNA. The CDR3 has 15 residues. The CDR3 loop reads CASSPVTGAYNEQFF.

V is TRBV5-5 and J is TRBJ2-1; TCRdb's D gene call, TRBD1, goes unchecked for lack of DNA. This CDR3 spans 14 amino acids. Germline V gene sequence: CDR1 SGHKS, CDR2 YYEKEE (reference sequence). The CDR3 sequence: CASNLPAAPNEQFF.

This chain uses TRBV28 with TRBJ2-1; TCRdb lists TRBD2, though no DNA is available to test this call. The CDR3 length is 13 residues. Germline V gene sequence: CDR1 MDHEN, CDR2 SYDVKM. This CDR3 reads CASSWGTDNEQFF.

The V gene is TRBV29-1, the J gene TRBJ2-3; TCRdb selects TRBD1, and the lack of DNA leaves this call unchecked. CDR3 size: 14 residues. Germline V gene lookup returns CDR1 SQVTM and CDR2 ANQGSEA. CDR3 sequence: CSVAGTGFEDTQYF.

V is TRBV6-1 and J is TRBJ2-2; absent DNA, TCRdb's TRBD2 call cannot be checked. Germline lookup yields CDR1 MNHNS and CDR2 SASEGT. The length of the CDR3 is 19 residues. The CDR3 loop is CASSEAFHSASQGTGELFF.

The genes are TRBV5-1 and TRBJ2-7; TCRdb selects TRBD1, and the lack of DNA leaves this call unchecked. The germline V gene has CDR1 SGHRS and CDR2 YFSETQ. The CDR3 is made up of 16 amino acids. CDR3 sequence reads: CASSLGYWEPPYEQYF.

The chain uses TRBV19 and TRBJ2-7; TCRdb's assignment of TRBD1 cannot be checked, as there is no DNA. Germline V gives CDR1 LNHDA, CDR2 SQIVND (reference sequence). CDR3 length: 15 amino acids. The CDR3 spells CASSMRGQGSYEQYF.

The J gene is TRBJ2-5, the V gene TRBV12-3 or TRBV12-4. The CDR3 is 13 amino acids. This chain's CDR3 is CASRTIHQETQYF.

The chain links TRBV20-1 to TRBJ2-7; the D call of TRBD2 rests on TCRdb alone, since no DNA is present to check it. The length of the CDR3 is 15 residues. The V gene's germline CDR1 is DFQATT and CDR2 SNEGSKA (reference sequence). CDR3 sequence reads: CSARKASGRGWEQYF.

The CDR3: CASSLAGTGVLYGYTF. This chain links TRBV5-1 with TRBJ1-2; checking the TCRdb D call of TRBD1 is not possible without DNA. Germline lookup yields CDR1 SGHRS and CDR2 YFSETQ. This CDR3 is 16 amino acids long.

The chain uses TRBV7-9 and TRBJ2-5; TCRdb names TRBD2, which stays unverified in the absence of DNA. The CDR3 covers 15 residues. Per the germline V gene, CDR1 is SEHNR and CDR2 is FQNEAQ (reference sequence). The CDR3 is CASSLLMGGQETQYF.

The chain is built from TRBV5-6 and TRBJ2-2; the D gene TCRdb calls, TRBD1, cannot be checked with no DNA. Germline-derived CDR1 and CDR2 are SGHDT and YYEEEE. The CDR3 is 15 amino acids. CDR3: CASSWGQGNTGELFF. Filled out from reference TRBV5-6 and TRBJ2-2, the complete variable domain reads DAGVTQSPTHLIKTRGQQVTLRCSPKSGHDTVSWYQQALGQGPQFIFQYYEEEERQRGNFPDRFSGHQFPNYSSELNVNALLLGDSALYLCASSWGQGNTGELFFGEGSRLTVL.

This chain connects TRBV18 to TRBJ1-2; the D gene TCRdb calls, TRBD1, cannot be checked with no DNA. The CDR3 loop spans 17 amino acids. From germline, CDR1 is KGHSH and CDR2 LQKENI. CDR3 residues: CASSLTPPGQQSYGYTF.

The chain couples TRBV9 to TRBJ1-2. The CDR3 has 16 amino acids. Germline CDR1 SGDLS, CDR2 YYNGEE. CDR3 in amino acids: CASSIGGHPTSYGYTF.

This rearrangement joins TRBV7-9 to TRBJ2-7; the D call of TRBD1 rests on TCRdb alone, since no DNA is present to check it. CDR1 is SEHNR and CDR2 is FQNEAQ in the germline V gene (reference sequence). There are 14 residues in the CDR3. Here the CDR3 reads CASRQRQGAYEQYF.

The chain joins TRBV20-1 to TRBJ1-2. Germline V gives CDR1 DFQATT, CDR2 SNEGSKA (reference sequence). There are 18 residues in the CDR3. CDR3 amino acids: CSARVPPFADHGNYGYTF.

The chain recombines TRBV7-7 with TRBJ2-3; TCRdb picks TRBD1, but there is no DNA to check that call. The CDR3 runs to 17 residues. Germline lookup yields CDR1 SSHAT and CDR2 FNYEAQ (reference sequence). The chain's CDR3 is CASSLTPVGTATDTQYF.

This chain uses TRBV5-1 with TRBJ1-1; TCRdb gives TRBD1 as the D gene, but with no DNA this cannot be confirmed. Germline CDR1 and CDR2: SGHRS and YFSETQ. The CDR3 consists of 13 residues. CDR3 residues: CASSGGTGTEAFF.

The V call is TRBV14, the J call TRBJ1-1. Germline CDR1 and CDR2: SGHDN and FVKESK. This CDR3 has 15 amino acids. The CDR3: CASSPVGVLNTEAFF.

The chain employs TRBV6-4 and TRBJ2-1; TCRdb indicates TRBD2, and absent DNA this call remains unverified. Germline V gene data show CDR1 as MRHNA and CDR2 as SNTAGT. CDR3 length: 16 amino acids. The CDR3: CASSALAGVIYDEQFF.

Measured by frequency, this clonotype is medium-sized. This sequence joins TRBV23-1 and TRBJ1-1; TCRdb's D call, TRBD1, is unchecked because there is no DNA. TRBV23-1 is flagged as an ORF with uncertain function. The CDR3 is 18 residues long. The CDR3 sequence is CASSQRWTGRVPRTEAFF.

The rearrangement uses TRBV5-1 and TRBJ2-3; the TCRdb call, TRBD1, lacks DNA for checking. The germline V gene encodes CDR1 SGHRS and CDR2 YFSETQ. There are 20 residues in the CDR3. CDR3 in amino acids: CASSLAVGSNTPASTDTQYF.

The CDR3 region is CASGIGTDNTGELFF. The rearrangement links TRBV12-3 or TRBV12-4 to TRBJ2-2; TCRdb gives TRBD2 as the D gene, but with no DNA this cannot be confirmed. The CDR3 loop spans 15 amino acids.